These T cell receptor beta chains were read from a single sample in a study of blood T cell repertoires in COVID-19. Sequenced by immunoSEQ multiplex PCR; TCRdb stores in-frame clones only, minus some. The table has 180,000 or so clones, approximately 86% seen once. The source material was peripheral blood. The receptor source for this set is a woman of 80 years or more with acute or convalescent COVID-19. Both conserved end residues are part of each CDR3. D genes are given only for firm matches. Expanded clones are given a class, and other clones once, few, many or no size at all.

V gene	clone size	J gene	D gene	CDR3 DNA	CDR3 protein
TRBV13	-	TRBJ2-3	-	TGTGCCAGCAGCCAAGCATCGGGAGCAACAGATACGCAGTATTTT	CASSQASGATDTQYF
TRBV27	-	TRBJ1-1	TRBD1	TGTGCCAGCACCGGGACAGGATCCACTGAAGCTTTCTTT	CASTGTGSTEAFF
TRBV7-2	-	TRBJ2-5	TRBD2	TGTGCCAGCAGCTTAGTAGTGGCGCGGGGGGGCCGGGAGACCCAGTACTTC	CASSLVVARGGRETQYF
TRBV6-1	-	TRBJ1-6	-	TGTGCCAGCAGTGAACAGGGATATAATTCACCCCTCCACTTT	CASSEQGYNSPLHF
TRBV7-2	-	TRBJ2-6	-	TGTGCCAGCAGCCCCCTGGGGGGGGGCCCTGGGGCCAACGTCCTGACTTTC	CASSPLGGGPGANVLTF
TRBV9	once	TRBJ2-1	TRBD1	TGTGCCAGCAGCGTAGTGTCGCGGGGACAGGGCTACAATGAGCAGTTCTTC	CASSVVSRGQGYNEQFF
TRBV30	-	TRBJ2-7	TRBD1	TGTGCCTGGAGTGCCAACAGGGGGCCCCTACTCTTC	CAWSANRGPLLF
TRBV18	-	TRBJ2-7	-	TGTGCCAGCTCACCTGTAATTAAAACTGAGCAGTACTTC	CASSPVIKTEQYF
TRBV19	-	TRBJ1-4	-	TGTGCCAGTAGAGGGGGAAGACGAGGAGAAAAACTGTTTTTT	CASRGGRRGEKLFF
TRBV5-1	few	TRBJ2-5	TRBD1	TGCGCCAGCAGCAGCGGACAGGGGATACAAGAGACCCAGTACTTC	CASSSGQGIQETQYF
TRBV13	once	TRBJ1-6	-	TGTGCCAGCAGCTTAGGTGGCAGGGGAGCGAATTCACCCCTCCACTTT	CASSLGGRGANSPLHF
TRBV14	-	TRBJ2-3	-	TGTGCCAGCAGCCAAGAGTTCCGGGGGACAGATACGCAGTATTTT	CASSQEFRGTDTQYF
TRBV18	-	TRBJ1-3	-	TGTGCCAGCCTCATGAGGGCGGATTCTGGAAACACCATATATTTT	CASLMRADSGNTIYF
TRBV5-1	-	TRBJ1-1	-	TGCGCCAGCAGCTTGGAAGGAGGGTTGGTCACTGAAGCTTTCTTT	CASSLEGGLVTEAFF
TRBV6-2/TRBV6-3	-	TRBJ2-1	TRBD1	TGTGCCAGCAGCCCCGGGACAGGGGTAAACGGATACAATGAGCAGTTCTTC	CASSPGTGVNGYNEQFF
TRBV2	once	TRBJ1-3	-	TGTGCCAGCAGTTTCGGACAGCCCAGCTCTGGAAACACCATATATTTT	CASSFGQPSSGNTIYF
TRBV2	-	TRBJ2-3	-	TGTGCCAGCAGTGAATATATCGTGGATACGCAGTATTTT	CASSEYIVDTQYF
TRBV7-2	once	TRBJ1-1	-	TGTGCCAGCAGCTTGACAGAGGCGACTGAAGCTTTCTTT	CASSLTEATEAFF
TRBV6-5	-	TRBJ1-3	-	TGTGCCAGCTCTGGGCAGGCGCTGGGCACCATATATTTT	CASSGQALGTIYF
TRBV14	-	TRBJ2-7	-	TGTGCCAGCAGCTCAAGACGCGGGACAGCCGACTACGAGCAGTACTTC	CASSSRRGTADYEQYF
TRBV7-9	-	TRBJ1-5	TRBD1	TGTGCCAGCAGAGCCGGGACAGGGGGCTTCAATCAGCCCCAGCATTTT	CASRAGTGGFNQPQHF
TRBV6-5	-	TRBJ2-1	TRBD2	TGTGCCAGCACCCTGGACCGTAGGACTAGCGGGGTTCAGTTCTTC	CASTLDRRTSGVQFF
TRBV12-3/TRBV12-4	-	TRBJ2-5	-	TGTGCCAGCAGCCTGGGGCGAGAGACCCAGTACTTC	CASSLGRETQYF
TRBV9	-	TRBJ1-1	-	TGTGCCAGCAGCTCGGGAGAGAACACTGAAGCTTTCTTT	CASSSGENTEAFF
TRBV27	-	TRBJ2-7	TRBD2	TGTGCCAGCAGTCGCGCGGGACTAGCGGCTCCCTACGAGCAGTACTTC	CASSRAGLAAPYEQYF
TRBV10-3	few	TRBJ1-1	TRBD1	TGTGCCATCAACGGGGAGGCAGGGGGTACCACTGAAGCTTTCTTT	CAINGEAGGTTEAFF
TRBV19	-	TRBJ2-7	-	TGTGCCAGTAGCTCCGGGAGCCACGAGCAGTACTTC	CASSSGSHEQYF
TRBV6-4	few	TRBJ1-4	-	TGTGCCAGCAGTGACTCGATGCGGGGCACAGGCACTAATGAAAAACTGTTTTTT	CASSDSMRGTGTNEKLFF
TRBV29-1	few	TRBJ2-7	TRBD1	TGCAGCGTCTCAACGGCAACAGGGGCCATCGAGCAGTACTTC	CSVSTATGAIEQYF
TRBV29-1	-	TRBJ2-7	TRBD1	TGCAGCGTGCGACAGGGGGCGAGCACTTACGAGCAGTACTTC	CSVRQGASTYEQYF
TRBV9	-	TRBJ2-5	TRBD2	TGTGCCAGCAGCGTAGCAGGCGGGCGGGAGAGGGAGACCCAGTACTTC	CASSVAGGRERETQYF
TRBV7-2	few	TRBJ1-1	TRBD1	TGTGCCAGCAGCTTAGCGGAGGGACAGGGGAGGGCGAACACTGAAGCTTTCTTT	CASSLAEGQGRANTEAFF
TRBV7-9	-	TRBJ1-1	-	TGTGCCAGCAGCTTCGGGATTTACACTGAAGCTTTCTTT	CASSFGIYTEAFF
TRBV7-2	-	TRBJ2-2	TRBD2	TGTGCCAGCAGCCAAGAGGTGCTAGCGGGAGCCGGGGAGCTGTTTTTT	CASSQEVLAGAGELFF
TRBV19	-	TRBJ1-6	TRBD1	TGTGCCAGTGTGGACAGGGTAAAATCACCCCTCCACTTT	CASVDRVKSPLHF
TRBV5-1	-	TRBJ2-1	TRBD1	TGCGCCAGCAGCTTGGGGGACAGCCTCTACAATGAGCAGTTCTTC	CASSLGDSLYNEQFF
TRBV18	-	TRBJ2-7	TRBD1	TGTGCCAGCTCACCGGACAGGGGGCTTCGCGAGCAGTACTTC	CASSPDRGLREQYF
TRBV7-8	few	TRBJ2-7	-	TGTGCCAGCAGCCTGCAGGTCAGCGGAAACTCCTACGAGCAGTACTTC	CASSLQVSGNSYEQYF
TRBV19	-	TRBJ1-1	-	TGTGCCAGTAACAACCTGATGAACACTGAAGCTTTCTTT	CASNNLMNTEAFF
TRBV18	-	TRBJ2-7	TRBD1	TGTGCCAGCTCAACGGGACAGGGGCTCTACGAGCAGTACTTC	CASSTGQGLYEQYF
TRBV5-4	-	TRBJ2-2	TRBD1	TGTGCCAGCAGCCCCGGGACAGGGGTCACCGGGGAGCTGTTTTTT	CASSPGTGVTGELFF
TRBV29-1	-	TRBJ2-7	TRBD1	TGCAGCGTCCCCGACAGGGGCGAGCAGTACTTC	CSVPDRGEQYF
TRBV6-5	-	TRBJ2-3	TRBD2	TGTGCCAGCAGGTGGACTAGCGGAACAGATACGCAGTATTTT	CASRWTSGTDTQYF
TRBV5-1	-	TRBJ2-3	-	TGCGCCAGCAGCTTGGGTTATGGGGCTAGGGCAGATACGCAGTATTTT	CASSLGYGARADTQYF
TRBV6-4	once	TRBJ2-7	-	TGTGCCAGCAGTTACCGGGACTTCAGCTCCTACGAGCAGTACTTC	CASSYRDFSSYEQYF
TRBV12-3/TRBV12-4	-	TRBJ1-1	-	TGTGCCAGCAGTTTCACACGTGAAGCTTTCTTT	CASSFTREAFF
TRBV11-2	-	TRBJ2-7	-	TGTGCCAGCAGCCTCGGGGTTTCCTACGAGCAGTACTTC	CASSLGVSYEQYF
TRBV18	-	TRBJ1-2	-	TGTGCCAGCTCACCGCGGCAGTTACCCTTTAACTATGGCTACACCTTC	CASSPRQLPFNYGYTF
TRBV18	-	TRBJ1-2	TRBD1	TGTGCCAGCTCACCCCCCCAAAAGACAGGGGGAAATGGCTACACCTTC	CASSPPQKTGGNGYTF
TRBV5-6	-	TRBJ2-1	-	TGTGCCAGCAGCTTCTCATTACTAGGGACAAATGAGCAGTTCTTC	CASSFSLLGTNEQFF